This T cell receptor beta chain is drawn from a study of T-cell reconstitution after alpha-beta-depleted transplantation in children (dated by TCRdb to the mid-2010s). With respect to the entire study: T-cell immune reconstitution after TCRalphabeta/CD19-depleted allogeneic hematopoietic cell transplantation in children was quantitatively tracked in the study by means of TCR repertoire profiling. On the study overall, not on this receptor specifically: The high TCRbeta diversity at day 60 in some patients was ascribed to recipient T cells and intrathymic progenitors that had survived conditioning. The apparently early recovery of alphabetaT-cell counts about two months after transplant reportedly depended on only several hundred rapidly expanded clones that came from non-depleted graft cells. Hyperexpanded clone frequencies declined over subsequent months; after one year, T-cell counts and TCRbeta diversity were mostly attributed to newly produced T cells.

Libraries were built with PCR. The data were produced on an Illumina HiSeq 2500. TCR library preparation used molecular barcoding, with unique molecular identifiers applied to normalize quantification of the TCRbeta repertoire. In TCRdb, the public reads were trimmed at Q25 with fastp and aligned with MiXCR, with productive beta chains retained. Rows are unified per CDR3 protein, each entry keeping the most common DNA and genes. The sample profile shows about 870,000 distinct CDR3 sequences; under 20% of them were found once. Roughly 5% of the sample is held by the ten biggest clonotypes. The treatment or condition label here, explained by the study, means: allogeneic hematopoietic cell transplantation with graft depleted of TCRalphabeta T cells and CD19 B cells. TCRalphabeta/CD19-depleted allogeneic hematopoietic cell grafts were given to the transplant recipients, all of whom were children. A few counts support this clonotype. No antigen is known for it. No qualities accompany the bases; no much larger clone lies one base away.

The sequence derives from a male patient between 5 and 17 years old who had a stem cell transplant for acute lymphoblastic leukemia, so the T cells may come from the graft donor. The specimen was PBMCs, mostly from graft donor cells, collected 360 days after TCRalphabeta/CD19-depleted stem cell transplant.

The CDR3 loop reads CASSVDGGDGYGYTF. The DNA sequence follows: TGTGCCAGCAGCGTAGACGGAGGGGACGGATATGGCTACACCTTC. The sequence links TRBV9 to TRBJ1-2; TRBD1 is a weak D gene call, 5 bases matching. The germline ends are 14 bases apart after V is trimmed by 0 bases and J by 5 bases. Sequences SGDLS (CDR1) and YYNGEE (CDR2) are obtained from the germline V gene. The CDR3 runs 15 amino acids, cysteine and phenylalanine included. Only the CDR3 portion is preserved as DNA: 45 bases, with reading frame beginning at the first base.